These 21 T cell receptor beta chains came from one sample sequenced in a study of PD-1 blockade in classical Hodgkin lymphoma. Clones were sequenced by immunoSEQ multiplex PCR, and TCRdb holds only the in-frame ones, with some missing. Here the sample spans 35,000 to 55,000 clones, over 65% being singletons. Every one of the patients relapsed after autologous stem cell transplantation (brentuximab vedotin exposure was variable). Sequences were derived from peripheral blood mononuclear cells (PBMCs), sampled before the second cycle of nivolumab. The receptors derive from a human donor with classical Hodgkin lymphoma.

This clone was seen a handful of times. The chain recombines TRBV30 with TRBJ1-4; possibly TRBD1 for D (6 bases). In germline, CDR1 is GTSNPN, CDR2 SVGIG (reference sequence). This CDR3 contains 13 residues. Trimming took 2 bases from V and 8 from J, leaving 12 bases between them. CDR3 in amino acids: CAWSLQGGEKLFF. DNA for the CDR3: TGTGCCTGGAGTCTACAGGGTGGGGAAAAACTGTTTTTT. The full variable domain, with the rest looked up from reference TRBV30 and TRBJ1-4, is SQTIHQWPATLVQPVGSPLSLECTVEGTSNPNLYWYRQAAGRGLQLLFYSVGIGQISSEVPQNLSASRPQDRQFILSSKKLLLSDSGFYLCAWSLQGGEKLFFGSGTQLSVL.

The chain carries TRBV4-3 and TRBJ2-4, with D tentatively TRBD2 (5 bases). The CDR3 covers 17 residues. Germline V lookup: CDR1 LGHNA, CDR2 YSLEER. The V end was cut by 0 bases, the J end by 0 bases, with 12 bases between. This chain's CDR3 is CASSQDFSGLAKNIQYF. The CDR3 nucleotides read TGCGCCAGCAGCCAAGACTTCAGCGGCCTAGCCAAAAACATTCAGTACTTC.

V and J are TRBV11-1 and TRBJ2-1; tentatively, D is TRBD2 (6 bases). This CDR3 contains 15 residues. V was shortened by 3 bases and J by 5 bases, with 14 bases between the two germline ends. The germline CDR1 and CDR2 sequences are SGHAT and FQDESV (reference sequence). In DNA, the CDR3 is TGTGCCAGCAGCTTCGAGGTCGGGGGTAACAATGAGCAGTTCTTC. Protein: CASSFEVGGNNEQFF.

The CDR3 DNA reads TGCGCCAGCAGCCATTCAGGGGGGATACGGGAAAAACTGTTTTTT. Translation: CASSHSGGIREKLFF. J is TRBJ1-4 and V is TRBV4-1; 7 bases agree with TRBD1. The germline gives CDR1 MGHRA, CDR2 YSYEKL. CDR3 length: 15 amino acids. The V gene end was trimmed by 3 bases and the J gene end by 8 bases; junction bases not matched to a gene: 9.

This chain joins TRBV6-5 and TRBJ2-7, with 9 bases lining up with TRBD1. V dropped 4 bases and J dropped 2; count of bases not matched to a gene: 3. The CDR3 is 14 residues long. CDR1 and CDR2 (germline): MNHEY, SVGAGI. The CDR3 reads CASSWGQGAYEQYF. The CDR3 DNA follows: TGTGCCAGCAGTTGGGGACAGGGAGCCTACGAGCAGTACTTC.

The chain carries TRBV6-4 and TRBJ2-1, with 10 bases lining up with TRBD2. V dropped 5 bases and J dropped 6; count of bases not matched to a gene: 7. The germline gives CDR1 MRHNA, CDR2 SNTAGT. The CDR3 runs to 15 residues. The CDR3 DNA sequence: TGTGCCAGCAGTTCTCTAGCGGGGGCCGGCAATGAGCAGTTCTTC. This gives the protein CASSSLAGAGNEQFF.

The chain joins TRBV5-6 to TRBJ2-3; 7 bases align to TRBD1. The ends lost 0 bases at V and 7 bases at J; junction bases unmatched: 11. The CDR3 is 16 amino acids. Germline CDR1 is SGHDT and CDR2 is YYEEEE. DNA of the CDR3: TGTGCCAGCAGCTTGGGTACCGGGACAGAGTTGTATACGCAGTATTTT. It yields the protein CASSLGTGTELYTQYF.

The V call is TRBV5-8, the J call TRBJ2-2; 9 nucleotides agree with TRBD1. CDR1 is SGHTS and CDR2 is YDEGEE in the germline V gene. With V trimmed by 9 bases and J by 3 bases, 12 bases remained unmatched. This CDR3 has 16 amino acids. The CDR3 bases are TGTGCCACCCCACAGGGGGCGTCTTTCGACACCGGGGAGCTGTTTTTT. This encodes CATPQGASFDTGELFF.

The chain joins TRBV15 to TRBJ2-5, with TRBD1 identical over 11 bases. Germline lookup yields CDR1 LNHNV and CDR2 YYDKDF (reference sequence). There are 20 residues in the CDR3. J lost 3 bases, V lost 0 bases, and 15 bases had no gene match. The CDR3 is CATSRDWPRRDRGEEETQYF. DNA for the CDR3: TGTGCCACCAGCAGAGATTGGCCACGGCGGGACAGGGGGGAGGAAGAGACCCAGTACTTC.

The chain combines TRBV9 with TRBJ1-4, with 9 positions matching TRBD1. Germline values: CDR1 SGDLS, CDR2 YYNGEE. J lost 8 bases, V lost 4 bases, and 12 bases had no gene match. The CDR3 has 16 amino acids. CDR3 nucleotides: TGTGCCAGCAGCAATAAAAAACAGGGGGCGTTGGAAAAACTGTTTTTT. It is translated as CASSNKKQGALEKLFF.

This chain joins TRBV19 and TRBJ2-7, with D possibly TRBD2 on 5 matching bases. V dropped 4 bases and J dropped 7 bases, with 20 bases sitting between them. This CDR3 is 15 amino acids long. From germline, CDR1 is LNHDA and CDR2 SQIVND (reference sequence). In DNA, the CDR3 is TGTGCCAGTAGTAGACGCCGGGAACTACTAGAGGAGCAGTACTTC. Translation: CASSRRRELLEEQYF.

This clone was counted only a few times. The V call is TRBV13, the J call TRBJ2-7; D unresolved. Trimming cost V 2 bases and J 3 bases, with 2 bases left between them. There are 11 residues in the CDR3. Germline V gene data show CDR1 as PRHDT and CDR2 as FYEKMQ (reference sequence). The DNA for the CDR3 is TGTGCCAGCAGCTTAAACTACGAGCAGTACTTC. This gives the protein CASSLNYEQYF.

V gene TRBV7-9 combines with J gene TRBJ2-7; maybe TRBD1 (5 bases). This CDR3 region has 15 residues. The V gene's germline CDR1 is SEHNR and CDR2 FQNEAQ (reference sequence). V gave up 4 bases and J gave up 4 bases, with 17 bases separating them. CDR3 protein: CASSSTRQGWYEQYF. The CDR3 DNA is TGTGCCAGCAGCTCAACCCGGCAGGGATGGTACGAGCAGTACTTC.

The V and J genes are TRBV14 and TRBJ2-7; 8 bases are a match to TRBD1. CDR3 length equals 14 residues. J was trimmed by 10 bases and V by 5 bases; bases with no gene match: 13. CDR1 SGHDN and CDR2 FVKESK come from the germline V gene. The CDR3 region has the DNA TGTGCCAGCAGCGAAGGACAGGGACTGACGGGTCAGTACTTC. It specifies CASSEGQGLTGQYF.

J is TRBJ2-2 and V is TRBV10-3; 7 positions match TRBD1. CDR3 length equals 14 residues. CDR1 and CDR2 from the germline V gene are ENHRY and SYGVKD. V was pared by 6 bases and J by 2 bases, with 3 bases of the junction left unmatched. The DNA for the CDR3 is TGTGCCATCAGCTGGGACAGTAACACCGGGGAGCTGTTTTTT. This encodes CAISWDSNTGELFF.

V is TRBV7-9 and J is TRBJ2-1; 11 positions agree with TRBD1. CDR1 is SEHNR, CDR2 FQNEAQ, per germline (reference sequence). The CDR3 contains 16 residues. After removal of 5 bases from V and 6 bases from J, the junction contained 9 bases not matched to a gene. The CDR3 here is CASSPSRGQGVNEQFF. As DNA, the CDR3 is TGTGCCAGCAGCCCCTCGAGGGGACAGGGGGTCAATGAGCAGTTCTTC.

The chain has TRBV6-5 and TRBJ1-2; D remains ambiguous. The CDR3 consists of 14 residues. Germline V gene data show CDR1 as MNHEY and CDR2 as SVGAGI. Between the trimmed V and J ends, which lost 3 bases and 5 bases, there was a span of 13 bases. This CDR3 reads CASSYLTQTYGYTF. The DNA of the CDR3 is TGTGCCAGCAGTTATTTAACACAGACGTATGGCTACACCTTC.

This clone was seen more than once but under ten times. The chain links TRBV29-1 to TRBJ1-1; no clear D gene. V gave up 4 bases and J gave up 1 base, with 10 bases separating them. Looked up from germline, CDR1 is SQVTM and CDR2 is ANQGSEA. This CDR3 region has 13 residues. The DNA for the CDR3 is TGCAGCGTTGGGGCTGCCGGGAACACTGAAGCTTTCTTT. Protein sequence: CSVGAAGNTEAFF. The full variable domain, in which reference TRBV29-1 and TRBJ1-1 provide the parts outside the CDR3, is SAVISQKPSRDICQRGTSLTIQCQVDSQVTMMFWYRQQPGQSLTLIATANQGSEATYESGFVIDKFPISRPNLTFSTLTVSNMSPEDSSIYLCSVGAAGNTEAFFGQGTRLTVV.

Written as DNA, the CDR3 is TGTGCCAGCAGCATTCCGGGACAAACTAACTATGGCTACACCTTC. Translation gives CASSIPGQTNYGYTF. This sequence joins TRBV7-2 and TRBJ1-2; D is perhaps TRBD1 (6 bases). The CDR3 consists of 15 residues. Looked up from germline, CDR1 is SGHTA and CDR2 is FQGNSA. The ends were cut back, 5 bases at V and 0 bases at J, with 13 bases in the middle.

This chain's CDR3 is CASSPAPGQQETQYF. DNA of the CDR3: TGTGCCAGCAGTCCGGCCCCGGGACAGCAAGAGACCCAGTACTTC. This chain connects TRBV11-1 to TRBJ2-5; 7 positions match TRBD1. V shed 6 bases and J 2 bases; nucleotides not matched to a gene: 9. This CDR3 is built from 15 residues. Looked up from germline, CDR1 is SGHAT and CDR2 is FQDESV (reference sequence).

The rearrangement uses TRBV7-9 and TRBJ1-2; tentatively, D is TRBD1 (6 bases). Germline CDR1 and CDR2: SEHNR and FQNEAQ (reference sequence). The CDR3 is 15 amino acids. The V end lost 5 bases, the J end lost 2 bases, and 15 bases lay between the germline ends. The CDR3 nucleotides read TGTGCCAGCAGCCCGATAGGGGGGACCAACTATGGCTACACCTTC. It encodes CASSPIGGTNYGYTF.